A single sample gave rise to the 17 T cell receptor beta chains below, sequenced in a study of T cells in Graves' hyperthyroidism and ophthalmopathy. TCR beta CDR3 region amplification was performed from RNA transcripts. HTBI primers were employed in a first-round RT-PCR of the TCR CDR3. TCRdb ran MiXCR on the multiplex PCR reads and lists one entry per CDR3 protein. The sample has 600,000 to 900,000 distinct CDR3 sequences, about 17% seen once. Input material: blood. These receptors all stem from a man aged 18-30 years with Graves' hyperthyroidism.

There are many counts of this clonotype. V and J are TRBV28 and TRBJ1-5, with D unresolved. The CDR3 sequence is 16 residues long. Germline lookup yields CDR1 MDHEN and CDR2 SYDVKM. V lost 6 bases, J lost 0 bases, and 15 bases lay in between. The CDR3 is CASSLPERYSNQPQHF. DNA of the CDR3: TGTGCCAGCAGCTTACCTGAGCGCTATAGCAATCAGCCCCAGCATTTT.

The chain carries TRBV9 and TRBJ2-6; D not certain. In germline, CDR1 is SGDLS, CDR2 YYNGEE. The CDR3 has 16 residues. V lost 4 bases to trimming and J lost 0 bases, with 11 bases between them. The CDR3 spells CASSQARNSGANVLTF. The CDR3 nucleotides are TGTGCCAGCAGCCAGGCGCGGAACTCTGGGGCCAACGTCCTGACTTTC.

The genes are TRBV2 and TRBJ1-4; 7 bases fit TRBD1. Germline trimming cut 0 bases from V and 7 bases from J; bases unmatched to any gene: 5. The CDR3 sequence is 15 residues long. Germline lookup yields CDR1 SNHLY and CDR2 FYNNEI. Written as DNA, the CDR3 is TGTGCCAGCAGTGAAGCAGGGGGCGCCTTTGAAAAACTGTTTTTT. This gives the protein CASSEAGGAFEKLFF.

The chain is built from TRBV7-9 and TRBJ1-2; D not resolved. Germline loops: CDR1 SEHNR, CDR2 FQNEAQ (reference sequence). V lost 1 base to trimming and J lost 9 bases, with 9 bases between them. The CDR3 is made up of 12 amino acids. This chain's CDR3 is CASSLGSDSYTF. The CDR3 DNA is TGTGCCAGCAGCTTAGGGAGCGACAGCTACACCTTC.

This chain links TRBV6-1 with TRBJ1-4, with TRBD1 as a possible D gene (5 bases). The CDR3 loop spans 12 amino acids. V was clipped by 8 bases and J by 5 bases, with 9 bases between them. Germline CDR1 is MNHNS and CDR2 is SASEGT. The CDR3 region is CASQGPNEKLFF. The CDR3 nucleotides read TGTGCCAGCCAGGGTCCCAATGAAAAACTGTTTTTT.

The chain joins TRBV6-1 to TRBJ2-1; D perhaps matches TRBD2 (7 bases). The CDR3 has 14 residues. Germline assignment: CDR1 MNHNS and CDR2 SASEGT. The V gene lost 6 bases and the J gene lost 8 bases, with 17 bases spanning the gap. The DNA of the CDR3 is TGTGCCAGCAGCCAAGCTTTAGGGGGGGATGAGCAGTTCTTC. This encodes CASSQALGGDEQFF.

This sequence joins TRBV15 and TRBJ2-2; D is possibly TRBD1 or TRBD2 (7 bases each). V shed 7 bases and J shed 3 bases, with 18 bases lying between them. CDR3 size: 16 residues. CDR1 is LNHNV and CDR2 is YYDKDF in the germline V gene (reference sequence). CDR3 sequence reads: CATTPRGGGYTGELFF. CDR3 bases: TGTGCCACCACCCCCCGGGGAGGGGGCTACACCGGGGAGCTGTTTTTT.

The table lists this clonotype with many counts. The J gene is TRBJ1-5, the V gene TRBV28; maybe TRBD1 (5 bases). CDR1 MDHEN and CDR2 SYDVKM come from the germline V gene. Deletions cut 1 base from V and 1 base from J, with 11 bases between. The CDR3 totals 16 residues. This chain's CDR3 is CASSLFGAQSNQPQHF. The CDR3 nucleotides read TGTGCCAGCAGTTTATTTGGGGCACAAAGCAATCAGCCCCAGCATTTT.

This clonotype was seen ten or more times. The chain is built from TRBV28 and TRBJ2-5, with 12 bases matching TRBD2. The CDR3 is made up of 18 amino acids. The germline V gene encodes CDR1 MDHEN and CDR2 SYDVKM. V was pared by 3 bases and J by 1 base, with 9 bases of the junction left unmatched. The CDR3 sequence: CASSLRLAGVMAQETQYF. Here the CDR3 DNA reads TGTGCCAGCAGTTTGAGACTAGCGGGAGTTATGGCCCAAGAGACCCAGTACTTC.

About this clonotype itself: Being one base from a much bigger clone, this may be a read error. Since no conserved phenylalanine or tryptophan closes the CDR3, a read error is the likely cause. This chain uses TRBV2 with TRBJ1-5; D remains unclear. Trimming pared 3 bases from V and 0 bases from J, leaving 6 bases between. CDR3 length equals 14 residues. The germline CDR1 and CDR2 sequences are SNHLY and FYNNEI. CDR3 region: CASSETDSNQPQHS. The DNA for the CDR3 is TGTGCCAGCAGTGAGACGGATAGCAATCAGCCCCAGCATTCT.

The sample holds many counts of this clonotype. This chain joins TRBV7-2 and TRBJ1-6, with D perhaps matching TRBD1 (5 bases). V was pared by 4 bases and J by 7 bases, with 11 bases between. In germline, CDR1 is SGHTA, CDR2 FQGNSA. This CDR3 spans 14 amino acids. CDR3 nucleotide sequence: TGTGCCAGCAGCTACAGGACTGTGAATTCACCCCTCCACTTT. It codes for CASSYRTVNSPLHF.

This clonotype occurred many times. V and J are TRBV28 and TRBJ2-1; possible D gene TRBD2, 5 bases. V was trimmed by 7 bases and J by 4 bases, leaving 17 bases between them. CDR3 size: 15 residues. CDR1 is MDHEN and CDR2 is SYDVKM in the germline V gene. The DNA for the CDR3 is TGTGCCAGCAAATCCCCATCAACTAGATACAATGAGCAGTTCTTC. Encoded protein: CASKSPSTRYNEQFF.

This clonotype occurred a few times. This chain connects TRBV5-6 to TRBJ1-2, with D unresolved. CDR3 size: 14 residues. With 7 bases removed from V and 1 base from J, the gap between germline ends came to 14 bases. Germline CDR1 and CDR2: SGHDT and YYEEEE. Here the CDR3 DNA reads TGTGCCAGCTTTAGGGCAGCTGTTAACTATGGCTACACCTTC. It translates to CASFRAAVNYGYTF.

This clonotype was observed many times. The gene calls are TRBV7-2 and TRBJ1-5; D call uncertain. Germline CDR1 is SGHTA and CDR2 is FQGNSA. Trimming removed 5 bases from V and 2 bases from J, with 19 bases in between. The CDR3 is made up of 17 amino acids. CDR3 amino acids: CASSKQSPSVGNQPQHF. Here the CDR3 DNA reads TGTGCCAGCAGCAAGCAATCCCCTAGCGTGGGCAATCAGCCCCAGCATTTT.

This clonotype was seen ten or more times. This rearrangement joins TRBV20-1 to TRBJ1-1; weak D call: TRBD1 (5 bases). The CDR3 is made up of 15 amino acids. The germline V gene has CDR1 DFQATT and CDR2 SNEGSKA (reference sequence). V was shortened by 0 bases and J by 3 bases, with 14 bases between the two germline ends. Here the CDR3 DNA reads TGCAGTGCTAGAGATAGACAGCTAGGGGACACTGAAGCTTTCTTT. Translation: CSARDRQLGDTEAFF.

This clonotype was observed many times. This chain joins TRBV20-1 and TRBJ2-3, with 10 bases lining up with TRBD2. J gave up 6 bases and V 4 bases, and 10 bases lay outside the gene matches. The CDR3 spans 15 residues. Germline values: CDR1 DFQATT, CDR2 SNEGSKA (reference sequence). In DNA form, the CDR3 reads TGCAGTGCTACAGACGAGGGACTAGCGTGGGATACGCAGTATTTT. Its protein product is CSATDEGLAWDTQYF.

The table lists this clonotype with many counts. This chain connects TRBV3-1 to TRBJ2-3; 11 bases are a match to TRBD2. After removal of 6 bases from V and 3 bases from J, the junction contained 5 bases not matched to a gene. CDR3 size: 15 residues. CDR1 is LGHDT, CDR2 YNNKEL, per germline (reference sequence). In DNA, the CDR3 is TGTGCCAGCAGTCAGGGGACTAGCGGAACAGATACGCAGTATTTT. This gives the protein CASSQGTSGTDTQYF.